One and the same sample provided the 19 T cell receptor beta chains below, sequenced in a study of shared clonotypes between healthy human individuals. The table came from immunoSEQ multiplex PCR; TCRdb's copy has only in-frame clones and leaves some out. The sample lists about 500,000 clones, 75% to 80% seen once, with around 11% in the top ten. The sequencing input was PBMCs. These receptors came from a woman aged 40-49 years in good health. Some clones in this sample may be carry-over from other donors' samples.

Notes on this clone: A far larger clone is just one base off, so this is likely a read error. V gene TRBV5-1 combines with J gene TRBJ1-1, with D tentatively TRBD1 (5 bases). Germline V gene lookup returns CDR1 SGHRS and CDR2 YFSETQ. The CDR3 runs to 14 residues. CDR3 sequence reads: CASSRWDDSAETFF. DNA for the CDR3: TGCGCCAGCAGCCGGTGGGACGATTCAGCTGAAACTTTCTTT. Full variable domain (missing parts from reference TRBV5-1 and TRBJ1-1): KAGVTQTPRYLIKTRGQQVTLSCSPISGHRSVSWYQQTPGQGLQFLFEYFSETQRNKGNFPGRFSGRQFSNSRSEMNVSTLELGDSALYLCASSRWDDSAETFFGQGTRLTVV.

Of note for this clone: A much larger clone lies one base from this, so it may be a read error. The CDR3 DNA follows: TGCGCCAGCACCCTCTCGGGGGGGAATTACAATGAGCAGTTCTTC. It is translated as CASTLSGGNYNEQFF. The gene calls are TRBV5-1 and TRBJ2-1; 8 bases align to TRBD2. Germline V gives CDR1 SGHRS, CDR2 YFSETQ. The CDR3 length is 15 residues. V shed 6 bases and J 4 bases; nucleotides not matched to a gene: 9.

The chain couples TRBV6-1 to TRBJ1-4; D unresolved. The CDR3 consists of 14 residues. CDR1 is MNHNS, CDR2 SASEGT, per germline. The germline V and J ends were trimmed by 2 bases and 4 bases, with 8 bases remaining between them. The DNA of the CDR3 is TGTGCCAGCAGTGAATTTAGGGTTAATGAAAAACTGTTTTTT. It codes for CASSEFRVNEKLFF.

For the CDR3, the DNA is TGTGCCAGCAGTGTCGTAGGATCGGTAAACACCATATATTTT. The encoded protein is CASSVVGSVNTIYF. This chain joins TRBV2 and TRBJ1-3; D remains ambiguous. The CDR3 length is 14 residues. Germline loops: CDR1 SNHLY, CDR2 FYNNEI. Trimming stripped 4 bases from V and 6 bases from J, with 13 bases between.

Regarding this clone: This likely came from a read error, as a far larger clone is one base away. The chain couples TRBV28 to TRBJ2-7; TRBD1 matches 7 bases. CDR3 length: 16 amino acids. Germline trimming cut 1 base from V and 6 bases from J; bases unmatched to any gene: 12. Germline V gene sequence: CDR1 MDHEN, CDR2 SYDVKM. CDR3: CASSLSCTGVFREQYF. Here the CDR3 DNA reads TGTGCCAGCAGTTTATCGTGTACAGGGGTATTTCGCGAGCAGTACTTC.

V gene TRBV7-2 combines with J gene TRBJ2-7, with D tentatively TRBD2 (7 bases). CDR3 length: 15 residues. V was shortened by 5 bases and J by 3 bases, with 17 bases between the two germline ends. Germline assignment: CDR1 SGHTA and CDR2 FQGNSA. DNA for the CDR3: TGTGCCAGCAGCACCTTTTGGGGAGGGGGCTACGAGCAGTACTTC. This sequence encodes CASSTFWGGGYEQYF. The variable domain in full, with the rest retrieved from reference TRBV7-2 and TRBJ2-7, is GAGVSQSPSNKVTEKGKDVELRCDPISGHTALYWYRQSLGQGLEFLIYFQGNSAPDKSGLPSDRFSAERTGGSVSTLTIQRTQQEDSAVYLCASSTFWGGGYEQYFGPGTRLTVT.

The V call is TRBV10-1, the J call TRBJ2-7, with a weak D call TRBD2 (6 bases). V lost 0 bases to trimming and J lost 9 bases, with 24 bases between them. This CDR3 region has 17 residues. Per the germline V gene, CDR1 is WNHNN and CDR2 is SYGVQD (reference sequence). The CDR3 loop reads CASSESGTPGLYTGQYF. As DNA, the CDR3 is TGCGCCAGCAGTGAGTCCGGGACTCCGGGACTGTATACGGGGCAGTACTTC.

The chain's CDR3 is CASSFSGVRYEQFF. CDR3 in DNA: TGTGCCAGCAGTTTTAGCGGGGTTAGGTATGAGCAGTTCTTC. J is TRBJ2-1 and V is TRBV28; 8 bases are shared with TRBD2. J lost 8 bases, V lost 3 bases, and 6 bases had no gene match. This CDR3 has 14 amino acids. Germline values: CDR1 MDHEN, CDR2 SYDVKM.

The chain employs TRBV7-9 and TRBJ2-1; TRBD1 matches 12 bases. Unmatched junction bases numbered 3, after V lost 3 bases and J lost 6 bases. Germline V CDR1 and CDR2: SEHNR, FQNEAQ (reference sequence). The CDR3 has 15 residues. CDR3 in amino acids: CASSLGQGAVNEQFF. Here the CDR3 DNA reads TGTGCCAGCAGCTTGGGACAGGGGGCCGTCAATGAGCAGTTCTTC.

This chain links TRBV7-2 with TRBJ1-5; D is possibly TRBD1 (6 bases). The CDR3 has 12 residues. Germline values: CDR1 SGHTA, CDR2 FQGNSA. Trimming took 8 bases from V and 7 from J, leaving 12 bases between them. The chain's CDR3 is CASGPGGQPQHF. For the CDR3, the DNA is TGTGCCAGCGGCCCTGGGGGCCAGCCCCAGCATTTT. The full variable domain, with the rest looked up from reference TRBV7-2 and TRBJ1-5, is GAGVSQSPSNKVTEKGKDVELRCDPISGHTALYWYRQSLGQGLEFLIYFQGNSAPDKSGLPSDRFSAERTGGSVSTLTIQRTQQEDSAVYLCASGPGGQPQHFGDGTRLSIL.

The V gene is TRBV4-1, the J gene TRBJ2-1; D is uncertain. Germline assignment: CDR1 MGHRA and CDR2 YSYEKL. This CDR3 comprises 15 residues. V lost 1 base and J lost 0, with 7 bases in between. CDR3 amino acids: CASSQVPSSYNEQFF. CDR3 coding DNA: TGCGCCAGCAGCCAAGTTCCTAGCTCCTACAATGAGCAGTTCTTC.

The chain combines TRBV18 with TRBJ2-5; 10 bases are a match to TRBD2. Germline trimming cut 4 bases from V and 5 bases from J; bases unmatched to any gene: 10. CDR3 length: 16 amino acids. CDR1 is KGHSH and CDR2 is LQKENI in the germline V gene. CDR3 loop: CASSQATLAGTETQYF. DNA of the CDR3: TGTGCCAGCTCACAAGCAACACTAGCGGGAACGGAGACCCAGTACTTC. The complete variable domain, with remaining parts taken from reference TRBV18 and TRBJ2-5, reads NAGVMQNPRHLVRRRGQEARLRCSPMKGHSHVYWYRQLPEEGLKFMVYLQKENIIDESGMPKERFSAEFPKEGPSILRIQQVVRGDSAAYFCASSQATLAGTETQYFGPGTRLLVL.

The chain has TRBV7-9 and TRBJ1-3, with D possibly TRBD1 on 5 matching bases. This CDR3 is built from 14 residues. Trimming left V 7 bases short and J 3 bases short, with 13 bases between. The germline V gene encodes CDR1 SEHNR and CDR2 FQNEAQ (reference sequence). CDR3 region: CASTDPGGGNTIYF. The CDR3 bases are TGTGCCAGCACTGACCCTGGGGGTGGAAACACCATATATTTT.

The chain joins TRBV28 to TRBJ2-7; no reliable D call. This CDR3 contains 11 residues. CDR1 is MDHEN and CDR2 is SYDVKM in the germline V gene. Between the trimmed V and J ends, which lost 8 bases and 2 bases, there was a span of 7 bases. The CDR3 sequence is CASSEAYEQYF. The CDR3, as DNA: TGTGCCAGCTCCGAGGCCTACGAGCAGTACTTC.

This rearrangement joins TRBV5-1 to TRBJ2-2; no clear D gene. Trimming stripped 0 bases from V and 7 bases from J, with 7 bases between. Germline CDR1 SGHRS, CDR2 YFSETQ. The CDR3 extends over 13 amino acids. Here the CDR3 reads CASSLEPSGELFF. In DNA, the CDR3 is TGCGCCAGCAGCTTGGAACCGAGCGGGGAGCTGTTTTTT. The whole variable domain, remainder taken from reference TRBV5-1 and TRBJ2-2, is KAGVTQTPRYLIKTRGQQVTLSCSPISGHRSVSWYQQTPGQGLQFLFEYFSETQRNKGNFPGRFSGRQFSNSRSEMNVSTLELGDSALYLCASSLEPSGELFFGEGSRLTVL.

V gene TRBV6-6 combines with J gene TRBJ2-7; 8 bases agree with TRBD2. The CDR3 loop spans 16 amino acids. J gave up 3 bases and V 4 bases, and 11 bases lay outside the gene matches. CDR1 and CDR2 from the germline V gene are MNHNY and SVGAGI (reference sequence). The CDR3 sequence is CASSSLSGSNIYEQYF. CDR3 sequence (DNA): TGTGCCAGCAGTTCGTTAAGCGGGAGTAATATCTACGAGCAGTACTTC.

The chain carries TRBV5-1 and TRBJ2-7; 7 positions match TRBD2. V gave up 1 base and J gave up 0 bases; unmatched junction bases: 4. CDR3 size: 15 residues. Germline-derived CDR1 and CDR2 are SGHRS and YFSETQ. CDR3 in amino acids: CASSLRSGHSYEQYF. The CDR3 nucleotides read TGCGCCAGCAGCTTGCGTAGCGGGCACTCCTACGAGCAGTACTTC.

Here the CDR3 reads CASSLGLADYEQYF. The CDR3 DNA reads as TGCGCCAGCAGCCTGGGACTAGCGGATTACGAGCAGTACTTC. The chain is built from TRBV4-1 and TRBJ2-7; 11 positions match TRBD2. The CDR3 has 14 residues. Germline V lookup: CDR1 MGHRA, CDR2 YSYEKL. V shed 4 bases, J shed 4 bases, and the junction held 3 bases outside the gene matches.

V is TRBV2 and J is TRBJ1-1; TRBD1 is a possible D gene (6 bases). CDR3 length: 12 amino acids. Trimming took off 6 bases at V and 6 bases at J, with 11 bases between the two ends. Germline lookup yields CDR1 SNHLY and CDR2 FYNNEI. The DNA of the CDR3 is TGTGCCAGCAGCAAAGGGGGATCTGAAGCTTTCTTT. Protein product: CASSKGGSEAFF.